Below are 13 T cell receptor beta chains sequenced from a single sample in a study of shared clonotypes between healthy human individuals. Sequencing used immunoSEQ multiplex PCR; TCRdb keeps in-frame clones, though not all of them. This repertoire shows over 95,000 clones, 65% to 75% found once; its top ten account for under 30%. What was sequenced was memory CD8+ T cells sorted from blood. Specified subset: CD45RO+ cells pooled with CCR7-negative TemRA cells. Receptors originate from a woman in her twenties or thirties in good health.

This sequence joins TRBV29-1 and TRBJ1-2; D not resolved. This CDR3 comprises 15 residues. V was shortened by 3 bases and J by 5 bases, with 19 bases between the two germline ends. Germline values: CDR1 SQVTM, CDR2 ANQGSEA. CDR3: CSVDLDPHRAYGYTF. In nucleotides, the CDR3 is TGCAGCGTTGATTTGGACCCCCATCGGGCTTATGGCTACACCTTC. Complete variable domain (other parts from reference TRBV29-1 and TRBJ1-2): SAVISQKPSRDICQRGTSLTIQCQVDSQVTMMFWYRQQPGQSLTLIATANQGSEATYESGFVIDKFPISRPNLTFSTLTVSNMSPEDSSIYLCSVDLDPHRAYGYTFGSGTRLTVV.

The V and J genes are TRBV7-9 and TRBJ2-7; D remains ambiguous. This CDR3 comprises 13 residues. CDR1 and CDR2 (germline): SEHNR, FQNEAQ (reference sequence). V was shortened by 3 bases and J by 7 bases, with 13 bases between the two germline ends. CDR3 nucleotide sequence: TGTGCCAGCAGCTTCTACCCCAACCCGGAGCAGTACTTC. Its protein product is CASSFYPNPEQYF.

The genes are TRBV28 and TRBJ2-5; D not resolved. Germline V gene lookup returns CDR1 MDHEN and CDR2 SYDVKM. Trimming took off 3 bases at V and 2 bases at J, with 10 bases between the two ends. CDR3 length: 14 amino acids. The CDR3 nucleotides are TGTGCCAGCAGTTTCCCTTTAGGGCAAGAGACCCAGTACTTC. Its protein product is CASSFPLGQETQYF.

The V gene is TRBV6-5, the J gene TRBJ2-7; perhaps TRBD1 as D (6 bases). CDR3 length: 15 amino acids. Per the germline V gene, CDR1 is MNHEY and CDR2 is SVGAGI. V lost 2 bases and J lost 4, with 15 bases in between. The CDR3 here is CASSYGTQALYEQYF. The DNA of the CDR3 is TGTGCCAGCAGTTACGGGACACAGGCCCTTTACGAGCAGTACTTC.

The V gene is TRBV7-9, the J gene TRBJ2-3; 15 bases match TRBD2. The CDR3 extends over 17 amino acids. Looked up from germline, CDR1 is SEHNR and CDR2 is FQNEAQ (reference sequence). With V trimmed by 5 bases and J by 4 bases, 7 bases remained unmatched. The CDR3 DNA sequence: TGTGCCAGCAGCCAGTCGGGACTAGCGGGAGGATCAGATACGCAGTATTTT. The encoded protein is CASSQSGLAGGSDTQYF.

The chain's CDR3 is CASSLTDNEQYF. CDR3 bases: TGTGCCAGCAGCTTGACAGACAACGAGCAGTACTTC. This chain uses TRBV5-4 with TRBJ2-7; D not certain. The CDR3 sequence is 12 residues long. V was shortened by 1 base and J by 5 bases, with 7 bases between the two germline ends. CDR1 SGHNT and CDR2 YYREEE come from the germline V gene (reference sequence).

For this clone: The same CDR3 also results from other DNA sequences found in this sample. In DNA, the CDR3 is TGCGCCAGCAGCTTGAACGGCTACAATGAGCAGTTCTTC. Its translation: CASSLNGYNEQFF. J is TRBJ2-1 and V is TRBV5-1; unclear D gene. The CDR3 length is 13 residues. V lost 1 base to trimming and J lost 3 bases, with 5 bases between them. Per the germline V gene, CDR1 is SGHRS and CDR2 is YFSETQ.

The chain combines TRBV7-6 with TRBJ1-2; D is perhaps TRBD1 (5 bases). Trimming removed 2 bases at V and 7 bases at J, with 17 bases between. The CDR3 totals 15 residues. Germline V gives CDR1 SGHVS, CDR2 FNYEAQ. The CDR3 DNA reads TGTGCCAGCAGCTTATGGCTACGGGGGGGAGGTGGCTACACCTTC. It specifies CASSLWLRGGGGYTF.

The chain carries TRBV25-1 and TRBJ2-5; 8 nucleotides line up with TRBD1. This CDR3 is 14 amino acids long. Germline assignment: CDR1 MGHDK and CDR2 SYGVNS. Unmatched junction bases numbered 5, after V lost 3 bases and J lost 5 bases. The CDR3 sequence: CASSEDREFETQYF. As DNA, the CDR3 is TGTGCCAGCAGTGAGGACAGGGAATTTGAGACCCAGTACTTC.

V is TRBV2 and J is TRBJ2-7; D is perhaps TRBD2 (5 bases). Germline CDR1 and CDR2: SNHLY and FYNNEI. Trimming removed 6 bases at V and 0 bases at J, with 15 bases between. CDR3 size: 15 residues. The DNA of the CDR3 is TGTGCCAGCAGAGAGCGGCAGGAGAGCTCCTACGAGCAGTACTTC. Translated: CASRERQESSYEQYF.

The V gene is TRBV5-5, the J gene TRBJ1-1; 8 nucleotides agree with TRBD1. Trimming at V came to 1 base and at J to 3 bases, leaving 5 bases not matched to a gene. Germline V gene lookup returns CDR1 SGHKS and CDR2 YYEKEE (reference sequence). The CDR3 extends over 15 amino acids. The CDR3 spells CASSLIQGADTEAFF. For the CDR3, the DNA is TGTGCCAGCAGCTTGATTCAGGGGGCGGACACTGAAGCTTTCTTT.

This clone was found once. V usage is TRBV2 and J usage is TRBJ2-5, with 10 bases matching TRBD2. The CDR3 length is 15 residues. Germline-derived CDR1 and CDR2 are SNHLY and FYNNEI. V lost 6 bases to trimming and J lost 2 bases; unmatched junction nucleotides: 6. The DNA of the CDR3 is TGTGCCAGCAGAGAGCGGGAGGGCCGGCAAGAGACCCAGTACTTC. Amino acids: CASREREGRQETQYF.

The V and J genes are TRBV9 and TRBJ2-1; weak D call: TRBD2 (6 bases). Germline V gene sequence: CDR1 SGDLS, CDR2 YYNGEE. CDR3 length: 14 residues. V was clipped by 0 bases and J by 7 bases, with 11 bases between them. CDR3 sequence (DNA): TGTGCCAGCAGCGTAGCGGGAGTGGGAAATGAGCAGTTCTTC. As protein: CASSVAGVGNEQFF.